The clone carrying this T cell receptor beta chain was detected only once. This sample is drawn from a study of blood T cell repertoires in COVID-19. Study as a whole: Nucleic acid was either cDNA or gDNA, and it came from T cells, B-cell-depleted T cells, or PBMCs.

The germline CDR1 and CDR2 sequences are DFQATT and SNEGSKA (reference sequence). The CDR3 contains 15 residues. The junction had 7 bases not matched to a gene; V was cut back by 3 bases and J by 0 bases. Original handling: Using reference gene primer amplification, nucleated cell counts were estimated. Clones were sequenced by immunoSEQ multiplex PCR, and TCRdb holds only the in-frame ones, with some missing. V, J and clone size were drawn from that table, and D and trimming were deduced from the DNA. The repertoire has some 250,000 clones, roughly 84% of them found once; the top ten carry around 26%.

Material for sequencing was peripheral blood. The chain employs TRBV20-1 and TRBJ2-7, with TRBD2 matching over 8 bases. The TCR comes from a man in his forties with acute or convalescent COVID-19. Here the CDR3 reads CSASVPSGFSYEQYF. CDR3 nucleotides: TGCAGTGCTAGTGTCCCTAGCGGGTTCTCCTACGAGCAGTACTTC.